This TCR beta chain was observed in a study of chemoradiotherapy in HPV16-positive cancers. The wider study: Functional T-cell assays on a couple of HPV16-positive patients' cells defined candidate HPV-specific clones and common TCR motifs. Overall study findings and caveats: In HPV16-positive patients, HPV-responsive T-cell expansion tracked better recurrence-free survival. Non-HPV-specific T cells did not expand in tumors during treatment, whereas candidate HPV-specific clones and E7-related motifs did. HPV-specific T cells were functionally defined from only two HPV16-positive patients.

In the case of this clone: What it recognizes is unknown.

Assay used: immunoSEQ multiplex PCR; TCRdb lists only in-frame clones, some missing. The data contain under 3,500 clones, about 89% of them singletons. The CDR3 is made up of 16 amino acids. The V segment lost 5 bases and the J segment 10 bases; nucleotides outside the gene matches: 15. Germline V lookup: CDR1 SGHTA, CDR2 FQGNSA. The origin of this receptor is a human donor with HPV-associated anogenital cancer. The V call is TRBV7-2, the J call TRBJ2-3; 10 bases align to TRBD2. This material consisted of blood, taken from a patient who underwent chemoradiotherapy. In nucleotides, the CDR3 is TGTGCCAGCAGCCAGGCGGTGAGAGCGGGGGGGTTTGCGCAGTATTTT. This encodes CASSQAVRAGGFAQYF.